The present entry profiles one T cell receptor beta chain with its context. The antigen is undetermined. These data come from a study of TIL therapy for anti-PD-1-resistant metastatic lung cancer. Points from the study as a whole: The cohort had more treatment-naive, never-smoker and oncogene-addicted patients than typical.

Germline loops: CDR1 MGHDK, CDR2 SYGVNS. Trimming removed 1 base from V and 4 bases from J; junction bases left unmatched: 8. This CDR3 has 17 amino acids. The immunoSEQ assay was v3. Sequencing depth was around 2.2 million read pairs for survey level, roughly 5-6.5 million for deep. Assay: immunoSEQ multiplex PCR; the TCRdb copy retains only in-frame clones and omits some. The sample includes 6,200 or so clones, about 61% seen only once; the top ten take around 5.7%. The time point was: pre-treatment sample, taken before nivolumab and TIL therapy. The tumor samples were excised metastases, mostly pleural nodules or supraclavicular lymph nodes.

The chain recombines TRBV25-1 with TRBJ2-5, with 11 bases fitting TRBD1. The specimen was tumor tissue, collected at baseline. This receptor was identified in a person between 25 and 80 years old with non-small cell lung cancer. This CDR3 is CASSESRGQGGGETQYF. As DNA, the CDR3 is TGTGCCAGCAGTGAATCCCGGGGACAGGGGGGAGGAGAGACCCAGTACTTC.